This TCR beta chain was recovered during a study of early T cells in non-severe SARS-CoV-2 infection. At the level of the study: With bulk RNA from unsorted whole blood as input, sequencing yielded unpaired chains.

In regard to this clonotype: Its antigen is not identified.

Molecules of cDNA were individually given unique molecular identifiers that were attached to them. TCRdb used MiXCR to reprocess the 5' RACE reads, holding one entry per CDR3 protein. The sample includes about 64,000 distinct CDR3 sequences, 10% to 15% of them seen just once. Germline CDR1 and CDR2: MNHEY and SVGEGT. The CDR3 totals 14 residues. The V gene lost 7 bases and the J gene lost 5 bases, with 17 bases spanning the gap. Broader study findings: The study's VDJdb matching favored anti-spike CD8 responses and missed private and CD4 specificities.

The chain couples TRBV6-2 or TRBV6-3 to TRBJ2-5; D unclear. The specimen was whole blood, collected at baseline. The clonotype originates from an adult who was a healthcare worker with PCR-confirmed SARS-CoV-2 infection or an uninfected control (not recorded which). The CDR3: CASNRLPWRETQYF. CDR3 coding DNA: TGTGCCAGCAATCGCTTGCCTTGGCGGGAGACCCAGTACTTC.